The present T cell receptor (beta chain) was sequenced within a study of cytomegalovirus exposure and HLA in healthy donors. Study as a whole: Earlier results showed approximately 110 million unique TCR beta sequences derived from about 179 million T cells.

Study-level findings and limits: Later analysis demonstrated an association between a missense DCLRE1C variant and TCR beta V- and J-gene trimming. A later analysis linked about 17,000 TCR beta sequences to HLA alleles at 0.05 false discovery rate.

Healthy bone marrow donors supplied every sample. For this clone: The antigen is not known.

CDR3 length equals 16 residues. The PCR used 60 Vbeta and 13 Jbeta primers. Data came from immunoSEQ multiplex PCR; TCRdb stores just in-frame clones and leaves some out. The sample shows almost 200,000 clones, about 85% of them seen only once. The sequence was obtained from a male donor in good health and CMV-seropositive. Sequencing was done on a sample of PBMCs. The chain carries TRBV21-1 and TRBJ2-7; the DNA was not compared with TRBD1, the D call given in the table. TRBV21-1 is assigned pseudogene status. For the CDR3, the DNA is TGTGCCAGCAGCAAAACGTGCCAGGGGAAGCGACGCGCGCAGTACTTC. It is translated as CASSKTCQGKRRAQYF.